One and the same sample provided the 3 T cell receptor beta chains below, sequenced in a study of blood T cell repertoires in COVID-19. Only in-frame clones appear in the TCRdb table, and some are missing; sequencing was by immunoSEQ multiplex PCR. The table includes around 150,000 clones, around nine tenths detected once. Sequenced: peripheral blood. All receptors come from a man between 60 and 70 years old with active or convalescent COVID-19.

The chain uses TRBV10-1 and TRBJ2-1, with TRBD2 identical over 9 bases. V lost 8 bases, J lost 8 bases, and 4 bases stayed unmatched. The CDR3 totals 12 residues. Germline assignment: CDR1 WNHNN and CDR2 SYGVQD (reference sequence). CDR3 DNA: TGCGCCAGCCCGGGACTAGCAGATGAGCAGTTCTTC. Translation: CASPGLADEQFF.

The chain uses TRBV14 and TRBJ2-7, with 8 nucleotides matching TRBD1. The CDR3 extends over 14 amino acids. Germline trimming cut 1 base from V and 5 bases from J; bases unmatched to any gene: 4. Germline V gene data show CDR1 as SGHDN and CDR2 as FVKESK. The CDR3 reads CASSQGPGGNEQYF. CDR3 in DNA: TGTGCCAGCAGCCAAGGTCCAGGGGGCAACGAGCAGTACTTC.

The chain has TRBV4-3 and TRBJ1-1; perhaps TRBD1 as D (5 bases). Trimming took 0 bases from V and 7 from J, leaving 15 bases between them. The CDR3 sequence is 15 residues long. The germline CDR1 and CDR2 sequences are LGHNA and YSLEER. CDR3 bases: TGCGCCAGCAGCCAAGACCGGGGGGGTAGGAATGAAGCTTTCTTT. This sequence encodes CASSQDRGGRNEAFF.